This record concerns one TCR beta chain sequence. The antigen is undetermined. Germline assignment: CDR1 SGHRS and CDR2 YFSETQ. CDR3 length: 14 residues. V lost 6 bases to trimming and J lost 2 bases, with 13 bases between them. These data are taken from a study of CD8 T cells in ankylosing spondylitis. General observations from the study: Disease-linked clones were CD8+ and relatively rare in peripheral blood. Apparently characteristic of ankylosing spondylitis blood was a TCR beta motif (fewer than ten highly homologous variants).

Preparation of TCR beta libraries was done by quantitative 5'-RACE with molecular barcodes. TCRdb processed the 5' RACE reads anew with MiXCR; each CDR3 protein has one entry. Of 310,000 or so distinct CDR3 sequences in the sample, around 20% were seen once. The J gene is TRBJ2-3, the V gene TRBV5-1; maybe TRBD1 (6 bases). The source is a male donor with ankylosing spondylitis or in good health (not recorded which). Sequenced sample: blood, either unsorted or a sorted T cell fraction (not recorded which). CDR3 protein: CASTKTGYTDTQYF. The CDR3 bases are TGCGCCAGCACCAAGACAGGTTACACAGATACGCAGTATTTT.